This is a list of T cell receptor beta chains from one sample in a study of glioma-infiltrating T cells after dendritic cell vaccination. Assay: immunoSEQ multiplex PCR; the TCRdb copy retains only in-frame clones and omits some. The data hold 80,000 to 95,000 clones, with under 90% observed a single time. Sequencing used blood, obtained before dendritic cell vaccination. The receptors stem from a human donor with glioblastoma. CDR3s include the opening cysteine and the closing phenylalanine or tryptophan. D genes are given only for firm matches. The listing skips clone size in some rows; elsewhere it reads once, few, many or a size class.

V gene: TRBV21-1; J gene: TRBJ1-5; D gene: -; clone size: -; CDR3 protein: CASPQWGRWTGDGNQPQHF; CDR3 DNA: TGTGCCAGCCCCCAATGGGGACGATGGACAGGGGATGGAAATCAGCCCCAGCATTTT
V gene: TRBV19; J gene: TRBJ1-1; D gene: -; clone size: -; CDR3 protein: CASISAGLSNTEAFF; CDR3 DNA: TGTGCCAGTATCTCAGCGGGACTCTCGAACACTGAAGCTTTCTTT
V gene: TRBV9; J gene: TRBJ2-1; D gene: -; clone size: -; CDR3 protein: CASTPGGSGIPGEQFF; CDR3 DNA: TGTGCCAGCACCCCGGGCGGTAGCGGTATTCCAGGGGAGCAGTTCTTC
V gene: TRBV27; J gene: TRBJ2-7; D gene: -; clone size: -; CDR3 protein: CASMRGDTYEQYF; CDR3 DNA: TGTGCCAGCATGAGAGGAGATACCTACGAGCAGTACTTC
V gene: TRBV6-4; J gene: TRBJ2-2; D gene: TRBD2; clone size: -; CDR3 protein: CASSRLARTGELFF; CDR3 DNA: TGTGCCAGCAGTAGACTAGCGAGAACCGGGGAGCTGTTTTTT
V gene: TRBV19; J gene: TRBJ2-7; D gene: TRBD1; clone size: -; CDR3 protein: CASSPGTDSYEQYF; CDR3 DNA: TGTGCCAGTAGCCCCGGGACAGATTCCTACGAGCAGTACTTC
V gene: TRBV12-5; J gene: TRBJ1-1; D gene: TRBD1; clone size: -; CDR3 protein: CASGRQGITEAFF; CDR3 DNA: TGTGCTAGTGGCCGACAGGGAATCACTGAAGCTTTCTTT
V gene: TRBV5-1; J gene: TRBJ2-3; D gene: TRBD1; clone size: once; CDR3 protein: CASTTNPGTGAGDTQYF; CDR3 DNA: TGCGCCAGCACAACAAACCCTGGGACAGGGGCGGGAGATACGCAGTATTTT
V gene: TRBV5-1; J gene: TRBJ1-1; D gene: TRBD1; clone size: -; CDR3 protein: CASSLGQGVSEAFF; CDR3 DNA: TGCGCCAGCAGCTTGGGACAGGGGGTAAGTGAAGCTTTCTTT
V gene: TRBV19; J gene: TRBJ1-2; D gene: -; clone size: -; CDR3 protein: CASSIIWQTANYGYTF; CDR3 DNA: TGTGCCAGTAGTATCATCTGGCAGACAGCTAACTATGGCTACACCTTC
V gene: TRBV2; J gene: TRBJ2-7; D gene: TRBD1; clone size: -; CDR3 protein: CASSVVGQGSYEQYF; CDR3 DNA: TGCGCCAGCAGTGTGGTAGGACAGGGTTCCTACGAGCAGTACTTC
V gene: TRBV6-5; J gene: TRBJ1-3; D gene: -; clone size: few; CDR3 protein: CASRDSRGSGNTIYF; CDR3 DNA: TGTGCCAGCAGGGACAGTAGGGGTTCAGGAAACACCATATATTTT
V gene: TRBV18; J gene: TRBJ1-5; D gene: -; clone size: -; CDR3 protein: CASSGLNSNQPQHF; CDR3 DNA: TGTGCCAGCTCAGGGCTGAATAGCAATCAGCCCCAGCATTTT
V gene: TRBV15; J gene: TRBJ2-7; D gene: -; clone size: -; CDR3 protein: CATSRVSGEQYF; CDR3 DNA: TGTGCCACCAGCAGAGTGTCGGGAGAGCAGTACTTC
V gene: TRBV29-1; J gene: TRBJ1-2; D gene: -; clone size: -; CDR3 protein: CSADQGMGYTF; CDR3 DNA: TGCAGCGCCGATCAGGGTATGGGCTACACCTTC
V gene: TRBV4-3; J gene: TRBJ1-1; D gene: -; clone size: many; CDR3 protein: CASSQDRNTEAFF; CDR3 DNA: TGCGCCAGCAGCCAAGACCGGAACACTGAAGCTTTCTTT
V gene: TRBV28; J gene: TRBJ1-1; D gene: TRBD1; clone size: -; CDR3 protein: CASTLRDRAVAEAFF; CDR3 DNA: TGTGCCAGCACCCTACGGGACAGGGCGGTCGCTGAAGCTTTCTTT
V gene: TRBV10-1; J gene: TRBJ2-1; D gene: -; clone size: -; CDR3 protein: CASSEEAHNEQFF; CDR3 DNA: TGCGCCAGCAGTGAAGAAGCGCACAATGAGCAGTTCTTC
V gene: TRBV7-2; J gene: TRBJ1-2; D gene: -; clone size: -; CDR3 protein: CASSLLGQTNYGYTF; CDR3 DNA: TGTGCCAGCAGCTTATTGGGGCAGACTAACTATGGCTACACCTTC
V gene: TRBV5-4; J gene: TRBJ2-3; D gene: -; clone size: once; CDR3 protein: CASSARVGGTDTQYF; CDR3 DNA: TGTGCCAGCAGCGCACGGGTAGGAGGTACAGATACGCAGTATTTT
V gene: TRBV5-1; J gene: TRBJ1-2; D gene: TRBD1; clone size: -; CDR3 protein: CASSGGQGARGYGYTF; CDR3 DNA: TGCGCCAGCAGCGGGGGACAGGGGGCGCGCGGCTATGGCTACACCTTC
V gene: TRBV7-2; J gene: TRBJ1-1; D gene: -; clone size: once; CDR3 protein: CASSLLLGTEAFF; CDR3 DNA: TGTGCCAGCAGCTTACTCCTCGGGACTGAAGCTTTCTTT
V gene: TRBV2; J gene: TRBJ1-6; D gene: -; clone size: -; CDR3 protein: CASSDPGRGSSSYNSPLHF; CDR3 DNA: TGTGCCAGCAGTGACCCGGGGAGGGGGTCAAGCTCCTATAATTCACCCCTCCACTTT
V gene: TRBV7-9; J gene: TRBJ2-7; D gene: -; clone size: -; CDR3 protein: CASSPGDRREQYF; CDR3 DNA: TGTGCCAGCAGCCCGGGGGACCGGAGGGAGCAGTACTTC
V gene: TRBV5-1; J gene: TRBJ2-3; D gene: TRBD2; clone size: -; CDR3 protein: CASSSGGSTDTQYF; CDR3 DNA: TGCGCCAGCAGTAGCGGGGGGTCCACAGATACGCAGTATTTT
V gene: TRBV5-1; J gene: TRBJ2-2; D gene: -; clone size: -; CDR3 protein: CASSQTNTGELFF; CDR3 DNA: TGCGCCAGCAGCCAGACGAACACCGGGGAGCTGTTTTTT
V gene: TRBV5-1; J gene: TRBJ2-7; D gene: TRBD2; clone size: -; CDR3 protein: CASSSASGGPYEQYF; CDR3 DNA: TGCGCCAGCAGCTCCGCTAGCGGGGGGCCCTACGAGCAGTACTTC
V gene: TRBV2; J gene: TRBJ1-2; D gene: -; clone size: few; CDR3 protein: CASSVRDGYTF; CDR3 DNA: TGTGCCAGCAGTGTCAGGGATGGCTACACCTTC
V gene: TRBV30; J gene: TRBJ1-1; D gene: -; clone size: -; CDR3 protein: CAWSAYPLGQALNTEAFF; CDR3 DNA: TGTGCCTGGAGTGCCTACCCCCTTGGGCAGGCCCTGAACACTGAAGCTTTCTTT
V gene: TRBV5-8; J gene: TRBJ2-1; D gene: -; clone size: -; CDR3 protein: CASSPRSGHYNEQFF; CDR3 DNA: TGTGCCAGCAGCCCCAGGAGCGGTCATTACAATGAGCAGTTCTTC
V gene: TRBV5-1; J gene: TRBJ2-7; D gene: TRBD1; clone size: -; CDR3 protein: CASSSTGVFYEQYF; CDR3 DNA: TGCGCCAGCAGCTCGACAGGGGTATTTTACGAGCAGTACTTC
V gene: TRBV11-2; J gene: TRBJ1-1; D gene: TRBD1; clone size: -; CDR3 protein: CASSRGQGNTEAFF; CDR3 DNA: TGTGCCAGCAGCCGGGGACAGGGGAACACTGAAGCTTTCTTT
V gene: TRBV29-1; J gene: TRBJ1-2; D gene: -; clone size: -; CDR3 protein: CSVVVPTPDGYTF; CDR3 DNA: TGCAGCGTTGTGGTCCCTACCCCTGATGGCTACACCTTC
V gene: TRBV7-9; J gene: TRBJ2-5; D gene: TRBD2; clone size: -; CDR3 protein: CASRPSGTSGRLAETQYF; CDR3 DNA: TGTGCCAGCAGGCCTTCCGGGACTAGCGGGAGGCTTGCAGAGACCCAGTACTTC
V gene: TRBV11-2; J gene: TRBJ2-7; D gene: TRBD1; clone size: -; CDR3 protein: CASSSRTGEQYF; CDR3 DNA: TGTGCCAGCAGCTCCCGGACAGGCGAGCAGTACTTC
V gene: TRBV19; J gene: TRBJ1-2; D gene: -; clone size: -; CDR3 protein: CASSIDRIKGGIYGYTF; CDR3 DNA: TGTGCCAGTAGTATAGATCGGATCAAGGGGGGGATCTATGGCTACACCTTC
V gene: TRBV7-3; J gene: TRBJ2-3; D gene: -; clone size: -; CDR3 protein: CASRRHGGGLDTQYF; CDR3 DNA: TGTGCCAGCAGAAGGCATGGGGGCGGCTTAGATACGCAGTATTTT
V gene: TRBV5-1; J gene: TRBJ1-3; D gene: TRBD1; clone size: -; CDR3 protein: CASSSTGQSGNTIYF; CDR3 DNA: TGCGCCAGCAGCTCGACGGGACAGTCTGGAAACACCATATATTTT
V gene: TRBV29-1; J gene: TRBJ1-1; D gene: -; clone size: -; CDR3 protein: CSVEEAEAFF; CDR3 DNA: TGCAGCGTTGAAGAAGCAGAAGCTTTCTTT
V gene: TRBV14; J gene: TRBJ1-2; D gene: -; clone size: once; CDR3 protein: CASSPMNSYGYTF; CDR3 DNA: TGTGCCAGCAGCCCGATGAACAGCTATGGCTACACCTTC
V gene: TRBV7-9; J gene: TRBJ2-7; D gene: -; clone size: -; CDR3 protein: CASSLGRAGSYEQYF; CDR3 DNA: TGTGCCAGCAGCTTAGGGAGAGCGGGCTCCTACGAGCAGTACTTC
V gene: TRBV25-1; J gene: TRBJ2-3; D gene: -; clone size: -; CDR3 protein: CASSEVSVTDTQYF; CDR3 DNA: TGTGCCAGCAGTGAAGTAAGCGTGACAGATACGCAGTATTTT
V gene: TRBV7-2; J gene: TRBJ1-2; D gene: -; clone size: once; CDR3 protein: CASSLRGAPNYGYTF; CDR3 DNA: TGTGCCAGCAGCTTACGGGGGGCACCTAACTATGGCTACACCTTC
V gene: TRBV2; J gene: TRBJ2-5; D gene: -; clone size: -; CDR3 protein: CASRQGKETQYF; CDR3 DNA: TGTGCCAGCAGACAGGGAAAAGAGACCCAGTACTTC